The next 20 T cell receptor beta chains were all read from a single sample in a study of Ad26.COV2.S vaccination and SARS-CoV-2 variants. Treatment of the sample: roughly 18 received Ad26.COV2.S at low or high dose, single or two shots; about five received placebo; per-sample allocation not given. Repertoires come from day 63 after the first vaccine or placebo injection. Clones were read by immunoSEQ multiplex PCR, and TCRdb kept only the in-frame ones, dropping some. Counted here are about 480,000 clones, 70% to 90% occurring once; the ten biggest clones make up over 10%. This specimen was peripheral blood, taken in a trial of Ad26.COV2.S vaccine versus placebo. The receptors derive from a person between 18 and 65 years old who received the Ad26.COV2.S COVID-19 vaccine or a placebo.

The CDR3 is CASSTDRSYGYTF. The CDR3 DNA is TGTGCCAGCAGTACCGACAGAAGCTATGGCTACACCTTC. The chain carries TRBV6-5 and TRBJ1-2; D might be TRBD1 (5 bases). V lost 5 bases to trimming and J lost 4 bases, with 11 bases between them. The germline gives CDR1 MNHEY, CDR2 SVGAGI. This CDR3 has 13 amino acids.

The chain is built from TRBV25-1 and TRBJ2-1, with 7 positions matching TRBD1. This CDR3 spans 12 amino acids. Losses at the gene ends were 10 bases for V and 8 bases for J; bases not matched to a gene: 8. Germline CDR1 reads MGHDK; CDR2 reads SYGVNS. The CDR3 bases are TGTGCCACCGGCAGGGGGTCCGATGAGCAGTTCTTC. Protein product: CATGRGSDEQFF. The full variable domain, rest sourced from reference TRBV25-1 and TRBJ2-1, is EADIYQTPRYLVIGTGKKITLECSQTMGHDKMYWYQQDPGMELHLIHYSYGVNSTEKGDLSSESTVSRIRTEHFPLTLESARPSHTSQYLCATGRGSDEQFFGPGTRLTVL.

The chain combines TRBV15 with TRBJ2-2; D uncertain. CDR3 length equals 17 residues. CDR1 is LNHNV, CDR2 YYDKDF, per germline (reference sequence). Trimming stripped 2 bases from V and 0 bases from J, with 13 bases between. This CDR3 is CATSRSPDFANTGELFF. CDR3 bases: TGTGCCACCAGCAGATCGCCTGACTTCGCGAACACCGGGGAGCTGTTTTTT.

Only one count was recorded for this clone. V usage is TRBV5-1 and J usage is TRBJ2-3; tentatively, D is TRBD2 (6 bases). The CDR3 contains 15 residues. V was clipped by 2 bases and J by 0 bases, with 10 bases between them. The germline V gene encodes CDR1 SGHRS and CDR2 YFSETQ. CDR3 sequence: CASSFAGPSTDTQYF. The CDR3 DNA reads as TGCGCCAGCAGCTTCGCGGGACCGAGCACAGATACGCAGTATTTT.

The chain couples TRBV28 to TRBJ1-2; perhaps TRBD1 as D (6 bases). This CDR3 comprises 14 residues. Trimming left V 7 bases short and J 0 bases short, with 12 bases between. Looked up from germline, CDR1 is MDHEN and CDR2 is SYDVKM. CDR3 region: CASTHRTANYGYTF. The CDR3 DNA sequence: TGTGCCAGCACCCACCGGACAGCTAACTATGGCTACACCTTC.

V and J are TRBV10-3 and TRBJ2-7, with 13 bases lining up with TRBD2. Germline values: CDR1 ENHRY, CDR2 SYGVKD. CDR3 length: 17 residues. Trimming took 2 bases from V and 6 from J; bases not matched to a gene: 10. Here the CDR3 reads CAISEPYGLAGATEQYF. CDR3 DNA sequence: TGTGCCATCAGTGAGCCTTACGGACTAGCGGGAGCAACCGAGCAGTACTTC.

Notes on this clone: The sample has other DNA sequences that encode this CDR3 too. The chain links TRBV28 to TRBJ2-7; TRBD2 matches at 9 bases. V lost 3 bases to trimming and J lost 4 bases; unmatched junction nucleotides: 1. This CDR3 spans 13 amino acids. Germline V lookup: CDR1 MDHEN, CDR2 SYDVKM. The CDR3 sequence: CASSFSGRYEQYF. The CDR3 DNA follows: TGTGCCAGCAGTTTTAGCGGGAGATACGAGCAGTACTTC.

The genes are TRBV30 and TRBJ2-3; 7 nucleotides match TRBD2. Germline CDR1 GTSNPN, CDR2 SVGIG (reference sequence). V shed 3 bases, J shed 6 bases, and the junction held 18 bases outside the gene matches. The CDR3 loop spans 17 amino acids. The CDR3 DNA reads as TGTGCCTGGAGGGGGAGGGGTGTAGCTTCCTCGTTGGATACGCAGTATTTT. This gives the protein CAWRGRGVASSLDTQYF.

The rearrangement uses TRBV2 and TRBJ2-3; D may correspond to TRBD1 or TRBD2 (5 bases each). V was pared by 9 bases and J by 2 bases, with 21 bases between. CDR1 SNHLY and CDR2 FYNNEI come from the germline V gene. The CDR3 length is 16 residues. CDR3 sequence: CARNLLGTPITDTQYF. CDR3 bases: TGTGCCAGAAACCTCTTGGGGACCCCGATCACAGATACGCAGTATTTT.

This clone occurred once. J is TRBJ1-2 and V is TRBV30; 7 positions match TRBD1. In germline, CDR1 is GTSNPN, CDR2 SVGIG (reference sequence). The V segment lost 2 bases and the J segment 8 bases; nucleotides outside the gene matches: 11. This CDR3 is 14 amino acids long. The CDR3 protein is CAWSPGDSAWGYTF. In DNA form, the CDR3 reads TGTGCCTGGAGTCCTGGGGACAGCGCTTGGGGCTACACCTTC.

This clone was observed a few times. This chain uses TRBV10-3 with TRBJ1-2; TRBD1 aligns across 11 bases. CDR3 length: 14 residues. Germline V gene data show CDR1 as ENHRY and CDR2 as SYGVKD. The V and J ends lost 6 bases and 8 bases, in that order; junction bases with no gene match: 8. CDR3 region: CAIRTGDRGGGYTF. The DNA for the CDR3 is TGTGCCATCAGAACCGGGGACAGGGGGGGAGGCTACACCTTC.

The chain recombines TRBV11-2 with TRBJ1-2; D possibly corresponds to TRBD1 (6 bases). From germline, CDR1 is SGHAT and CDR2 FQNNGV. Trimming removed 2 bases from V and 8 bases from J, with 12 bases in between. The CDR3 consists of 13 residues. CDR3 residues: CASSLRQGTGYTF. Here the CDR3 DNA reads TGTGCCAGCAGCTTACGGCAGGGGACAGGCTACACCTTC.

The chain combines TRBV14 with TRBJ2-2; unclear D gene. This CDR3 region has 14 residues. Germline V gene lookup returns CDR1 SGHDN and CDR2 FVKESK. The V gene lost 1 base and the J gene lost 6 bases, with 9 bases spanning the gap. This CDR3 reads CASSQVRGAGELFF. The CDR3 DNA follows: TGTGCCAGCAGCCAAGTCCGCGGCGCCGGGGAGCTGTTTTTT.

The gene calls are TRBV30 and TRBJ1-6; D is perhaps TRBD1 (6 bases). The CDR3 contains 15 residues. V was pared by 2 bases and J by 5 bases, with 13 bases between. CDR1 and CDR2 from the germline V gene are GTSNPN and SVGIG (reference sequence). Here the CDR3 DNA reads TGTGCCTGGAGTCTTTTGAGGGGGGATAATTCACCCCTCCACTTT. Amino acid sequence: CAWSLLRGDNSPLHF. The whole variable domain, remainder taken from reference TRBV30 and TRBJ1-6, is SQTIHQWPATLVQPVGSPLSLECTVEGTSNPNLYWYRQAAGRGLQLLFYSVGIGQISSEVPQNLSASRPQDRQFILSSKKLLLSDSGFYLCAWSLLRGDNSPLHFGNGTRLTVT.

This clone was counted once. J is TRBJ2-7 and V is TRBV4-3, with a possible D match to TRBD2 (5 bases). Germline CDR1 reads LGHNA; CDR2 reads YSLEER. The CDR3 extends over 14 amino acids. Trimming removed 3 bases from V and 2 bases from J, with 11 bases in between. The CDR3 DNA reads as TGCGCCAGCAGCCACCAGCGGATAGCCTACGAGCAGTACTTC. Protein sequence: CASSHQRIAYEQYF.

The genes are TRBV28 and TRBJ2-7; possibly TRBD1 for D (6 bases). CDR3 size: 12 residues. CDR1 and CDR2 (germline): MDHEN, SYDVKM. Trimming left V 6 bases short and J 6 bases short, with 12 bases between. CDR3 nucleotide sequence: TGTGCCAGCAGACTCACAGGGCTCGAGCAGTACTTC. This gives the protein CASRLTGLEQYF.

This chain links TRBV24-1 with TRBJ2-2; TRBD2 aligns across 7 bases. CDR1 and CDR2 (germline): KGHDR, SFDVKD. After removal of 9 bases from V and 1 base from J, the junction contained 1 base not matched to a gene. The length of the CDR3 is 13 residues. CDR3 sequence: CATERENTGELFF. The CDR3 nucleotides are TGTGCCACCGAGCGGGAGAACACCGGGGAGCTGTTTTTT.

The chain joins TRBV5-4 to TRBJ2-4; 8 nucleotides match TRBD1. J was trimmed by 7 bases and V by 4 bases; bases with no gene match: 4. Germline V gene data show CDR1 as SGHNT and CDR2 as YYREEE (reference sequence). This CDR3 comprises 13 residues. CDR3 residues: CASSPQGANIQYF. The CDR3 DNA reads TGTGCCAGCAGCCCTCAGGGGGCGAACATTCAGTACTTC.

The V gene is TRBV4-2, the J gene TRBJ2-1, with a weak D call TRBD1 (6 bases). The length of the CDR3 is 14 residues. The germline V gene has CDR1 LGHNA and CDR2 YNFKEQ. V was shortened by 1 base and J by 3 bases, with 7 bases between the two germline ends. CDR3 sequence (DNA): TGTGCCAGCAGCCAAGGGGACAACTACAATGAGCAGTTCTTC. It is translated as CASSQGDNYNEQFF.

V gene TRBV18 combines with J gene TRBJ2-7, with a tentative D call TRBD1 (6 bases). V lost 3 bases and J lost 2, with 14 bases in between. The CDR3 covers 15 residues. Germline lookup yields CDR1 KGHSH and CDR2 LQKENI. The CDR3 region is CASSPSRGSTYEQYF. The CDR3, as DNA: TGTGCCAGCTCACCCTCCAGGGGTTCGACCTACGAGCAGTACTTC.